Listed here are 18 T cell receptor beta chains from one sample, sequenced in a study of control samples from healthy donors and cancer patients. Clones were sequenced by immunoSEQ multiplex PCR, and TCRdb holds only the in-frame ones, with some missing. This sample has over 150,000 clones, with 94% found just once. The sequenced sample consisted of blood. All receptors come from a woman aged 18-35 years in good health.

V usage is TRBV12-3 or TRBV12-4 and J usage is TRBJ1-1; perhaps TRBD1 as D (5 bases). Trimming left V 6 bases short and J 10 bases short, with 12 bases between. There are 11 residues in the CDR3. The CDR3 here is CASSLAGGAFF. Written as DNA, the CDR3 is TGTGCCAGCAGCCTCGCGGGGGGAGCTTTCTTT.

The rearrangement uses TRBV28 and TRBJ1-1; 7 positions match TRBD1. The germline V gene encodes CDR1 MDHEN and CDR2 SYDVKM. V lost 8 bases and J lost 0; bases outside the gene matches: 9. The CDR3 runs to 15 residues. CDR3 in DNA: TGTGCCAGCCCGGGGACAGATTTGATGAACACTGAAGCTTTCTTT. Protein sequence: CASPGTDLMNTEAFF.

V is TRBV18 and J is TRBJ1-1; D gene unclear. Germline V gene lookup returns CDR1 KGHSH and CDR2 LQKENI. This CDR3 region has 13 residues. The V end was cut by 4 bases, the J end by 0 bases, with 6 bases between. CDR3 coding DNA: TGTGCCAGCTCACAACGACTGAACACTGAAGCTTTCTTT. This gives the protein CASSQRLNTEAFF.

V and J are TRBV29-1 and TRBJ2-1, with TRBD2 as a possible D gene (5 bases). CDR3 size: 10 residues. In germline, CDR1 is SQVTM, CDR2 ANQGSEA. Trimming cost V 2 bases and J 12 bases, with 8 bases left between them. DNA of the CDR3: TGCAGCGTTGAACACCGGGGGCAGTTCTTC. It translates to CSVEHRGQFF.

In nucleotides, the CDR3 is TGTGCCAGCAGTCCGACTCGCCCGGACACAGATACGCAGTATTTT. Residues: CASSPTRPDTDTQYF. The chain carries TRBV6-2 or TRBV6-3 and TRBJ2-3; D is uncertain. From germline, CDR1 is MNHEY and CDR2 SVGEGT. Trimming removed 5 bases from V and 2 bases from J, with 14 bases in between. CDR3 length: 15 residues.

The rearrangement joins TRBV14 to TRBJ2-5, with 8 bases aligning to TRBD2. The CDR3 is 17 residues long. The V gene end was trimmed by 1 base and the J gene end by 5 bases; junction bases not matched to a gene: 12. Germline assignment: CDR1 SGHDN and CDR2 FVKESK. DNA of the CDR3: TGTGCCAGCAGCCAAGGAGGTGGACTAGCCTTTAACGAGACCCAGTACTTC. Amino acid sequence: CASSQGGGLAFNETQYF.

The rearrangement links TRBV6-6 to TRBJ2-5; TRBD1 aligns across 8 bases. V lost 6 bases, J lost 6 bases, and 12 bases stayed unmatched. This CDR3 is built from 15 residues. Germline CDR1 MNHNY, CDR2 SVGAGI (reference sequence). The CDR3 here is CASREGQGATKTQYF. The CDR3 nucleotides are TGTGCCAGCAGAGAAGGACAGGGAGCGACAAAGACCCAGTACTTC.

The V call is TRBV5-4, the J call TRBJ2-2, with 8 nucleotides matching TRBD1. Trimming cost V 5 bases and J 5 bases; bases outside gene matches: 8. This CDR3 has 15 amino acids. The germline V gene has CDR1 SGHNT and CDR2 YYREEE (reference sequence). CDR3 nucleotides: TGTGCCAGCAGTCCTCAGGGGGCGAGGACCGGGGAGCTGTTTTTT. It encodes CASSPQGARTGELFF.

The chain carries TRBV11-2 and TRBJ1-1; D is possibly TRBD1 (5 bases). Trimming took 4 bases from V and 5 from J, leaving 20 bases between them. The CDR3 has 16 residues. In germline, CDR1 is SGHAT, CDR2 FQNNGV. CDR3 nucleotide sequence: TGTGCCAGCAGCTCGATAAGACAGCAGCTACGGACTGAAGCTTTCTTT. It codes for CASSSIRQQLRTEAFF.

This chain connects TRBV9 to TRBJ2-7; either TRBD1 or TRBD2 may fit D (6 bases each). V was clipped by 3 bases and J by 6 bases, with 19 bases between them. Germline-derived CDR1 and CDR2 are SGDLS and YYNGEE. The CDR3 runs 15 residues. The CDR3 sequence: CASSGRGLYDSEQYF. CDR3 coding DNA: TGTGCCAGCAGCGGCCGGGGGCTCTACGATAGCGAGCAGTACTTC.

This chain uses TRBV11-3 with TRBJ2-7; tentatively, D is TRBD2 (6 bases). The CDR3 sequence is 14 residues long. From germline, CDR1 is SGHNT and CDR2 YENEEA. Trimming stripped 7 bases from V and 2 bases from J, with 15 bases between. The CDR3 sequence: CASTPGELTYEQYF. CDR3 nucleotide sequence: TGTGCCAGCACCCCGGGAGAATTAACCTACGAGCAGTACTTC.

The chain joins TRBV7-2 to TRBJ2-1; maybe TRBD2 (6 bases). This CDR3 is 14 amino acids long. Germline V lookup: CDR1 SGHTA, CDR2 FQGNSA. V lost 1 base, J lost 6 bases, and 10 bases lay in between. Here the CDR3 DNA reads TGTGCCAGCAGCTTAGTCGCGGGACGCAATGAGCAGTTCTTC. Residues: CASSLVAGRNEQFF.

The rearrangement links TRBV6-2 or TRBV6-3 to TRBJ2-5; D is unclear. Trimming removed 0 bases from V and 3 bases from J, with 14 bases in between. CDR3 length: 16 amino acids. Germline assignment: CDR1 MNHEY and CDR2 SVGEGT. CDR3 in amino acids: CASSYSATWPEETQYF. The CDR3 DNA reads TGTGCCAGCAGTTACTCCGCGACTTGGCCCGAAGAGACCCAGTACTTC.

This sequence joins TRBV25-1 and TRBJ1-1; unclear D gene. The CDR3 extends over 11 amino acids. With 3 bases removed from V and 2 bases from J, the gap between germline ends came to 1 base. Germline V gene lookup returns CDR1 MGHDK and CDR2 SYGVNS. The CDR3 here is CASSDNTEAFF. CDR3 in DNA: TGTGCCAGCAGTGACAACACTGAAGCTTTCTTT.

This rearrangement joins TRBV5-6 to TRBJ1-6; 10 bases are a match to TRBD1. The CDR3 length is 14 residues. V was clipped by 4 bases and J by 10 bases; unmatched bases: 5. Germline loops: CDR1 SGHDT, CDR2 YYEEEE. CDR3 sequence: CASSAGTGDSPLHF. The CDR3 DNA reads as TGTGCCAGCAGCGCCGGGACAGGGGACTCACCCCTCCACTTT.

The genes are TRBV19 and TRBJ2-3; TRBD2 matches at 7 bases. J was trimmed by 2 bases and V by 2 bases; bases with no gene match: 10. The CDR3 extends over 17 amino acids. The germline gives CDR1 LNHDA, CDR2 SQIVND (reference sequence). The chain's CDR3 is CASSIFERGSITDTQYF. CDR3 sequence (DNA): TGTGCCAGTAGTATATTTGAGCGGGGTTCGATCACAGATACGCAGTATTTT.

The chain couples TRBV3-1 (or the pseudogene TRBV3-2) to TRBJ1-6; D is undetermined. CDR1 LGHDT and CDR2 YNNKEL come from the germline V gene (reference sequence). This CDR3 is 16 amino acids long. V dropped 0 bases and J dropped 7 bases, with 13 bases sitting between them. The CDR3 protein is CASSQDPRNRNSPLHF. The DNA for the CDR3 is TGTGCCAGCAGCCAAGACCCAAGAAACAGAAATTCACCCCTCCACTTT.

CDR3 in DNA: TGTGCCAGCAGCTCGTCCGGTTGGCGGGGGGGAGCAGATACGCAGTATTTT. Translating gives CASSSSGWRGGADTQYF. This chain uses TRBV13 with TRBJ2-3; 9 bases agree with TRBD2. Germline loops: CDR1 PRHDT, CDR2 FYEKMQ (reference sequence). J gave up 4 bases and V 4 bases, and 12 bases lay outside the gene matches. This CDR3 is built from 17 residues.